Each of the 18 T cell receptor beta chains below was sequenced from the same sample in a study of blood T cell repertoires in COVID-19. The protocol was immunoSEQ multiplex PCR, while the TCRdb copy is restricted to in-frame clones and leaves out a portion. The sample contains just over 15,000 clones, 80% to 85% of which appear only once. Sequenced input: peripheral blood. The receptor source for this set is a human donor in a cohort sampled during active COVID-19.

The J gene is TRBJ1-4, the V gene TRBV30, with TRBD1 matching over 8 bases. V was pared by 3 bases and J by 8 bases, with 8 bases of the junction left unmatched. The length of the CDR3 is 14 residues. Germline loops: CDR1 GTSNPN, CDR2 SVGIG (reference sequence). CDR3 amino acids: CAWSQTGAEEKLFF. The CDR3 DNA reads TGTGCCTGGAGCCAGACAGGGGCTGAGGAAAAACTGTTTTTT.

This chain links TRBV15 with TRBJ2-3, with TRBD2 identical over 9 bases. Germline loops: CDR1 LNHNV, CDR2 YYDKDF (reference sequence). Trimming cost V 1 base and J 0 bases; bases outside gene matches: 2. The CDR3 contains 16 residues. The CDR3 sequence is CATSRGLAVSTDTQYF. The CDR3 coding sequence is TGTGCCACCAGCAGAGGACTAGCGGTTAGCACAGATACGCAGTATTTT.

The chain couples TRBV28 to TRBJ1-3; the D gene is possibly TRBD1 (5 bases). Germline V gives CDR1 MDHEN, CDR2 SYDVKM. V shed 6 bases and J shed 4 bases, with 16 bases lying between them. This CDR3 comprises 15 residues. CDR3 amino acids: CASRVGLQEGNTIYF. The CDR3, as DNA: TGTGCCAGCAGGGTGGGACTCCAGGAAGGAAACACCATATATTTT. The variable domain in full, completed from reference TRBV28 and TRBJ1-3, reads DVKVTQSSRYLVKRTGEKVFLECVQDMDHENMFWYRQDPGLGLRLIYFSYDVKMKEKGDIPEGYSVSREKKERFSLILESASTNQTSMYLCASRVGLQEGNTIYFGEGSWLTVV.

The chain is built from TRBV12-3 or TRBV12-4 and TRBJ1-2; TRBD1 might be the D (5 bases). V was clipped by 6 bases and J by 4 bases, with 12 bases between them. The CDR3 runs to 13 residues. The DNA of the CDR3 is TGTGCCAGCAGCCGAGAGCAGGGCTATGGCTACACCTTC. Translated, it gives CASSREQGYGYTF.

The chain recombines TRBV12-5 with TRBJ2-5, with D possibly TRBD2 on 5 matching bases. Germline V CDR1 and CDR2: LGHNT, FRNRAP. There are 15 residues in the CDR3. Trimming left V 0 bases short and J 2 bases short, with 10 bases between. The CDR3 loop is CASGLVHSGQETQYF. CDR3 coding DNA: TGTGCTAGTGGTTTGGTACACAGCGGACAAGAGACCCAGTACTTC.

The V gene is TRBV5-8, the J gene TRBJ1-5; tentatively, D is TRBD1 (6 bases). The V gene lost 2 bases and the J gene lost 7 bases, with 22 bases spanning the gap. The germline CDR1 and CDR2 sequences are SGHTS and YDEGEE. The CDR3 runs to 17 residues. The CDR3 sequence is CASSLIQGPGGYQPQHF. The CDR3 nucleotides are TGTGCCAGCAGCTTAATACAGGGCCCGGGCGGATACCAGCCCCAGCATTTT.

The genes are TRBV10-2 and TRBJ2-7, with 7 bases lining up with TRBD1. V lost 0 bases and J lost 0; bases outside the gene matches: 2. Germline CDR1 reads WSHSY; CDR2 reads SAAADI. The CDR3 sequence is 15 residues long. CDR3 amino acids: CASSESTGSSYEQYF. CDR3 nucleotides: TGCGCCAGCAGTGAGTCGACAGGGAGCTCCTACGAGCAGTACTTC.

This chain links TRBV28 with TRBJ1-2; 7 nucleotides agree with TRBD1. Trimming at V came to 5 bases and at J to 12 bases, leaving 12 bases not matched to a gene. Germline V gene sequence: CDR1 MDHEN, CDR2 SYDVKM. The CDR3 covers 13 residues. The CDR3 is CASSQSPGTANTF. The CDR3, as DNA: TGTGCCAGCAGTCAGTCCCCCGGGACAGCCAACACCTTC.

A single count supports this clone. This sequence joins TRBV19 and TRBJ2-5; 11 bases map to TRBD2. Germline V gene sequence: CDR1 LNHDA, CDR2 SQIVND (reference sequence). With V trimmed by 3 bases and J by 5 bases, 8 bases remained unmatched. The CDR3 is 16 amino acids. CDR3 sequence reads: CASSIQLAGAAETQYF. CDR3 coding DNA: TGTGCCAGTAGTATTCAACTAGCGGGAGCGGCTGAGACCCAGTACTTC.

This clone was seen just once. The chain couples TRBV4-2 to TRBJ1-1, with 9 bases that match TRBD1. The CDR3 sequence is 17 residues long. V trimming: 4 bases; J trimming: 5 bases; junction bases outside the gene matches: 14. CDR1 is LGHNA, CDR2 YNFKEQ, per germline. This CDR3 reads CASSPNRGQTRRTEAFF. CDR3 in DNA: TGTGCCAGCAGCCCCAACAGGGGGCAAACGAGGAGGACTGAAGCTTTCTTT.

This clone was observed a few times. This rearrangement joins TRBV10-1 to TRBJ1-5; the match to TRBD1 covers 9 bases. Germline V gives CDR1 WNHNN, CDR2 SYGVQD (reference sequence). Trimming at V came to 8 bases and at J to 2 bases, leaving 10 bases not matched to a gene. This CDR3 is built from 16 residues. CDR3 DNA: TGCGCCAGCGTCGGGACAGGGTGCGGGGGCAATCAGCCCCAGCATTTT. The encoded protein is CASVGTGCGGNQPQHF.

This chain joins TRBV7-3 and TRBJ2-5; D remains ambiguous. The V gene lost 1 base and the J gene lost 1 base, with 13 bases spanning the gap. The CDR3 is made up of 16 amino acids. The germline gives CDR1 SGHTA, CDR2 FQGTGA. The CDR3 coding sequence is TGTGCCAGCAGCTTAAAGAAGGAGTTCACCCAAGAGACCCAGTACTTC. Translation gives CASSLKKEFTQETQYF.

The chain recombines TRBV7-9 with TRBJ2-1, with 10 nucleotides matching TRBD2. Unmatched junction bases numbered 12, after V lost 5 bases and J lost 14 bases. Germline V gene sequence: CDR1 SEHNR, CDR2 FQNEAQ (reference sequence). The CDR3 sequence is 14 residues long. The CDR3 nucleotides are TGTGCCAGCAGCAACGGGGCTAGCGGGGGCCGGAAGTTCTTC. This gives the protein CASSNGASGGRKFF.

The V call is TRBV6-5, the J call TRBJ2-5; D is perhaps TRBD1 (6 bases). CDR1 is MNHEY and CDR2 is SVGAGI in the germline V gene. Trimming shortened V by 5 bases and J by 5 bases, and 15 bases separated the two germline ends. The CDR3 spans 14 residues. The CDR3 region is CASSRQETRETQYF. In DNA, the CDR3 is TGTGCCAGCAGTCGACAGGAGACCCGGGAGACCCAGTACTTC.

This clone has just a few counts. This chain joins TRBV2 and TRBJ1-2; TRBD1 matches at 9 bases. CDR1 and CDR2 from the germline V gene are SNHLY and FYNNEI. The V segment lost 2 bases and the J segment 4 bases; nucleotides outside the gene matches: 2. The CDR3 runs to 14 residues. The CDR3 DNA is TGTGCCAGCAGTGAAAAGACAGGGGGCTATGGCTACACCTTC. Translating gives CASSEKTGGYGYTF. Using reference TRBV2 and TRBJ1-2 for the parts outside the CDR3, the full variable domain is EPEVTQTPSHQVTQMGQEVILRCVPISNHLYFYWYRQILGQKVEFLVSFYNNEISEKSEIFDDQFSVERPDGSNFTLKIRSTKLEDSAMYFCASSEKTGGYGYTFGSGTRLTVV.

This sequence joins TRBV12-5 and TRBJ2-2; TRBD2 aligns across 13 bases. Germline V gives CDR1 LGHNT, CDR2 FRNRAP. The length of the CDR3 is 16 residues. The V gene end was trimmed by 5 bases and the J gene end by 7 bases; junction bases not matched to a gene: 7. The CDR3 loop reads CASGPGLAGEGGELFF. In nucleotides, the CDR3 is TGTGCTAGTGGTCCCGGACTAGCGGGGGAAGGCGGGGAGCTGTTTTTT.

CDR3 in amino acids: CASSHSTSGRGFYNEQFF. As DNA, the CDR3 is TGTGCCAGCAGCCACTCGACTAGCGGGAGAGGGTTCTACAATGAGCAGTTCTTC. The genes are TRBV4-2 and TRBJ2-1; 12 bases are shared with TRBD2. V shed 3 bases and J 3 bases; nucleotides not matched to a gene: 9. This CDR3 is 18 amino acids long. CDR1 and CDR2 (germline): LGHNA, YNFKEQ.

The J gene is TRBJ1-2, the V gene TRBV29-1; a weak D match, TRBD1 (6 bases). Between the trimmed V and J ends, which lost 3 bases and 0 bases, there was a span of 17 bases. This CDR3 spans 16 amino acids. Germline loops: CDR1 SQVTM, CDR2 ANQGSEA. The CDR3 region is CSVEGAWTATNYGYTF. The DNA for the CDR3 is TGCAGCGTTGAGGGGGCATGGACAGCAACTAACTATGGCTACACCTTC.